This TCR beta chain comes out of a study of Graves' ophthalmopathy and Graves' hyperthyroidism. Findings and caveats of the study: In blood appeared most of the expanded thyroid clonotypes whose frequency exceeded 0.001.

The CDR3 consists of 17 residues. Germline V gives CDR1 LNHDA, CDR2 SQIVND (reference sequence). The germline V and J ends were trimmed by 5 bases and 0 bases, with 19 bases remaining between them. Ten or more counts support this clonotype. Its matching antigen is unknown. Moderate-to-severe activity, CAS at least 3, NOSPECS at least 4 and duration under 3 months characterized donors with ophthalmopathy. Amplifying from RNA transcripts, the study obtained TCR beta CDR3 regions. Second-round multiplex PCR came after first-round RT-PCR with HTBI primers. TCRdb re-called the multiplex PCR reads with MiXCR, one entry per CDR3 protein. The profile shows under 350,000 distinct CDR3 sequences, 15% to 20% of them singletons.

The source material was peripheral blood. The chain employs TRBV19 and TRBJ1-1; tentatively, D is TRBD1 (5 bases). This TCR was sampled from an adult man with Graves' ophthalmopathy. The CDR3 is CASSSLGRQSMNTEAFF. The CDR3 DNA follows: TGTGCCAGTAGTTCTTTGGGACGGCAATCAATGAACACTGAAGCTTTCTTT.